This T cell receptor (beta chain) was found in a study of blood T cell repertoires in COVID-19. Study details: The samples span acute and convalescent COVID-19 from the United States, Italy and Spain.

Two negative PCRs, clearance, or symptom resolution had been documented for recovered Cohort 3 donors. The germline V gene has CDR1 MDHEN and CDR2 SYDVKM. CDR3 length: 15 residues. Deletions cut 5 bases from V and 4 bases from J, with 17 bases between. Per the authors' pipeline: Using reference gene primer amplification, nucleated cell counts were estimated. This table comes from immunoSEQ multiplex PCR, and its TCRdb copy is limited to in-frame clones, with some not included. D and trimming come from the DNA, and the V and J calls and clone size come from that table. Of around 310,000 clones detected, 89% appear once; the ten largest clones hold roughly a tenth.

This TCR was sampled from a young woman who had recovered from COVID-19. The sample was PBMCs or T cells enriched from blood (not recorded which). The genes are TRBV28 and TRBJ2-5; possible D gene TRBD2, 5 bases. Here the CDR3 reads CASSNPNRESETQYF. The CDR3 DNA reads TGTGCCAGCAGTAACCCAAACCGGGAATCAGAGACCCAGTACTTC.